One TCR beta chain is described in this entry. The antigen is unknown. This sample was taken from a study of T cell responses to AZD1222 COVID-19 vaccine. Regarding the study as a whole: Among AZD1222 vaccinees, only six were seropositive at baseline. After the peak T cell response, and only then, were repertoires sampled. In a largely white British group with more females than males, clonal diversity was possibly underestimated.

Here immunoSEQ multiplex PCR was the method, and the copy in TCRdb shows in-frame clones only, minus some. The sample includes roughly 100,000 clones, approximately 84% of them seen just once. Germline V gene sequence: CDR1 SNHLY, CDR2 FYNNEI. V was shortened by 5 bases and J by 6 bases, with 11 bases between the two germline ends. This CDR3 has 13 residues. The sequence came from an adult who received the AZD1222 COVID-19 vaccine. The sample in question was peripheral blood, obtained 28 days after the second AZD1222 dose. This rearrangement joins TRBV2 to TRBJ2-1; D possibly corresponds to TRBD2 (5 bases). CDR3 amino acids: CASSLGGANEQFF. The CDR3 DNA is TGTGCCAGCAGTCTCGGAGGTGCCAATGAGCAGTTCTTC.